The 4 T cell receptor beta chains presented below share a single source sample, sequenced in a study of CD8 T cells in Susac syndrome. When the RNA was reverse transcribed, random hexamers were used with an input of roughly 0.5 to 1 ug. TCRdb re-derived calls from the immunoSEQ multiplex PCR reads in MiXCR, one entry per CDR3 protein. The sample lists roughly 250,000 distinct CDR3 sequences; 90% to 96% were seen once. Sequencing was done on a sample of CD4+ T cells from PBMCs. The receptors come from a human donor with Susac syndrome.

The V call is TRBV20-1, the J call TRBJ2-7; TRBD2 agrees at 8 bases. This CDR3 contains 15 residues. With V trimmed by 4 bases and J by 7 bases, 15 bases remained unmatched. Germline CDR1 is DFQATT and CDR2 is SNEGSKA (reference sequence). The CDR3 is CSAKHPGTRYTEQYF. As DNA, the CDR3 is TGCAGTGCTAAACACCCCGGGACTAGGTACACTGAGCAGTACTTC.

This chain connects TRBV9 to TRBJ2-1, with D perhaps matching TRBD2 (6 bases). There are 16 residues in the CDR3. The V end lost 2 bases, the J end lost 0 bases, and 12 bases lay between the germline ends. CDR1 is SGDLS and CDR2 is YYNGEE in the germline V gene. CDR3 loop: CASSVRGTSSYNEQFF. CDR3 DNA sequence: TGTGCCAGCAGCGTTCGGGGGACCAGCTCCTACAATGAGCAGTTCTTC.

The V gene is TRBV20-1, the J gene TRBJ1-2; D gene uncertain. CDR3 size: 13 residues. Per germline, CDR1 DFQATT and CDR2 SNEGSKA (reference sequence). The V end lost 3 bases, the J end lost 3 bases, and 11 bases lay between the germline ends. Here the CDR3 reads CSASAKVDYGYTF. The CDR3 DNA reads TGCAGTGCTAGCGCGAAGGTCGACTATGGCTACACCTTC.

V usage is TRBV23-1 and J usage is TRBJ1-5, with a weak D call TRBD1 (6 bases). TRBV23-1 is an ORF, and what it does is uncertain. The CDR3 spans 21 residues. V shed 6 bases and J shed 0 bases, with 30 bases lying between them. CDR3 sequence: CASSEIGNPGDLRDSNQPQHF. In nucleotides, the CDR3 is TGCGCCAGCAGCGAGATAGGGAACCCAGGGGACCTTAGGGATAGCAATCAGCCCCAGCATTTT.